This TCR beta chain comes out of a study of T cell repertoires in cytomegalovirus infection. On the study more broadly: Evidence of both CMV infection and a matching HLA type came from public TCR beta signatures.

TCRdb reprocessed the reads with MiXCR, giving one entry per CDR3 protein. The sample carries a few hundred thousand distinct CDR3 sequences, 15% to 20% recorded once. Germline loops: CDR1 MDHEN, CDR2 SYDVKM. With 1 base clipped from V and 7 bases from J, the junction kept 10 bases outside the gene matches. There are 15 residues in the CDR3. As for this clonotype: What it binds is not known.

Points from the study as a whole: The ex vivo response was dominated by HLA-C-restricted CMV-specific TCR beta clonotypes. Public TCR beta family frequency separated CMV-and-HLA carriers, including in an independent cohort.

The sequenced sample was CD8+ T cells from PBMCs. The rearrangement links TRBV28 to TRBJ2-7; 7 positions match TRBD1. This TCR derives from a human donor in good health (CMV status not recorded). Some clones in this sample may be carry-over from other donors' samples. The CDR3 loop is CASSLSETGMGEQYF. DNA for the CDR3: TGTGCCAGCAGTTTATCAGAGACAGGGATGGGGGAGCAGTACTTC.